The 9 T cell receptor beta chains in this list originate from one sample, sequenced in a study of blood T cell repertoires in COVID-19. Profiling relied on immunoSEQ multiplex PCR, and the TCRdb table lists in-frame clones only, not all of them. The repertoire holds more than 9,500 clones, with 65% to 80% as singletons. Sequencing was carried out using peripheral blood. These receptors all come from a man aged 60 to 75 with COVID-19, enrolled during active disease.

The sample holds a few counts of this clone. The rearrangement joins TRBV5-5 to TRBJ2-5, with TRBD1 identical over 10 bases. The V gene end was trimmed by 1 base and the J gene end by 5 bases; junction bases not matched to a gene: 5. Germline assignment: CDR1 SGHKS and CDR2 YYEKEE (reference sequence). The CDR3 extends over 15 amino acids. The CDR3 nucleotides are TGTGCCAGCAGCTTGCCGGGACAGGGGTTGGAGACCCAGTACTTC. Encoded protein: CASSLPGQGLETQYF.

This chain links TRBV15 with TRBJ2-2; the match to TRBD2 covers 10 bases. The CDR3 is 16 residues long. With V trimmed by 2 bases and J by 6 bases, 6 bases remained unmatched. Germline V CDR1 and CDR2: LNHNV, YYDKDF (reference sequence). CDR3 DNA: TGTGCCACCAGCAGACGCACTCTAGCGGGGGCCGGGGAGCTGTTTTTT. It yields the protein CATSRRTLAGAGELFF.

This chain joins TRBV28 and TRBJ2-5; a weak D match, TRBD2 (5 bases). Germline V gene sequence: CDR1 MDHEN, CDR2 SYDVKM. Between the trimmed V and J ends, which lost 3 bases and 5 bases, there was a span of 13 bases. The CDR3 covers 14 residues. The CDR3: CASSLRLASETQYF. CDR3 nucleotides: TGTGCCAGCAGTTTGAGGCTAGCAAGTGAGACCCAGTACTTC.

The V gene is TRBV4-3, the J gene TRBJ2-2; a possible D gene is TRBD2 (5 bases). CDR1 is LGHNA and CDR2 is YSLEER in the germline V gene. The CDR3 contains 17 residues. With 2 bases removed from V and 0 bases from J, the gap between germline ends came to 13 bases. The CDR3 nucleotides are TGCGCCAGCAGCCAAATGCAAGCGGATGCGAACACCGGGGAGCTGTTTTTT. It codes for CASSQMQADANTGELFF.

CDR3 loop: CASSQGLAAPDTQYF. The CDR3 bases are TGCGCCAGCAGCCAAGGACTAGCGGCCCCAGATACGCAGTATTTT. The rearrangement links TRBV4-3 to TRBJ2-3; 9 bases match TRBD2. This CDR3 comprises 15 residues. J was trimmed by 4 bases and V by 1 base; bases with no gene match: 3. Germline V CDR1 and CDR2: LGHNA, YSLEER.

This clone was counted a few times. This chain links TRBV5-4 with TRBJ2-3, with 7 bases fitting TRBD2. Germline loops: CDR1 SGHNT, CDR2 YYREEE (reference sequence). The V segment lost 4 bases and the J segment 3 bases; nucleotides outside the gene matches: 11. The CDR3 totals 16 residues. CDR3 sequence: CASSDAGVRLTDTQYF. In DNA, the CDR3 is TGTGCCAGCAGCGACGCGGGGGTGAGACTGACAGATACGCAGTATTTT.

This clone was detected only a few times. This chain links TRBV19 with TRBJ1-1, with 8 positions matching TRBD1. J lost 0 bases, V lost 3 bases, and 15 bases had no gene match. CDR1 and CDR2 from the germline V gene are LNHDA and SQIVND (reference sequence). This CDR3 is built from 19 residues. In DNA, the CDR3 is TGTGCCAGTAGTATTGCCGGATATAGACAGGGGTTGTTGAACACTGAAGCTTTCTTT. Encoded protein: CASSIAGYRQGLLNTEAFF.

This chain uses TRBV28 with TRBJ2-7; 10 bases are shared with TRBD1. The germline gives CDR1 MDHEN, CDR2 SYDVKM. The CDR3 covers 13 residues. J gave up 3 bases and V 6 bases, and 2 bases lay outside the gene matches. CDR3 protein: CASRDRGVYEQYV. The CDR3 DNA sequence: TGTGCCAGCAGGGACAGGGGGGTCTACGAGCAGTACGTC.

This clone was seen a few times. The chain uses TRBV4-3 and TRBJ1-2, with 7 bases matching TRBD1. Trimming at V came to 0 bases and at J to 4 bases, leaving 5 bases not matched to a gene. This CDR3 has 15 residues. The V gene's germline CDR1 is LGHNA and CDR2 YSLEER. DNA of the CDR3: TGCGCCAGCAGCCAAGATAGTCAGGGGGGCTATGGCTACACCTTC. The encoded protein is CASSQDSQGGYGYTF.